Listed below are T cell receptor beta chains from one sample, sequenced in a study of T cells in Graves' hyperthyroidism and ophthalmopathy. TCRdb re-derived calls from the multiplex PCR reads in MiXCR, one entry per CDR3 protein. This table has approximately 690,000 distinct CDR3 sequences, roughly 14% appearing once. Sequenced sample: blood. Receptor source: a woman in her forties or fifties with Graves' ophthalmopathy. Both conserved end residues are part of each CDR3. D genes are given only for firm matches. Clone size is given for some rows only: seen once, a few or many times, or a class if the clone is expanded.

size	J	D	V	DNA	CDR3
few	TRBJ2-7	TRBD2	TRBV20-1	TGCAGTGCTAGAGAATCAGGGACTAGCGGGAACTCCTACGAGCAGTACTTC	CSARESGTSGNSYEQYF
-	TRBJ2-2	TRBD2	TRBV29-1	TGCAGCGTGGAGGATAGCGGGAGGGGGGCCGGGGAGCTGTTTTTT	CSVEDSGRGAGELFF
many	TRBJ2-1	-	TRBV5-1	TGCGCCAGCAGCTTGGCCTTAGGCGGCTCCTACAATGAGCAGTTCTTC	CASSLALGGSYNEQFF
-	TRBJ2-2	-	TRBV7-2	TGTGCCAGCAGCTTACTTCAGCGGAGATACACCGGGGAGCTGTTTTTT	CASSLLQRRYTGELFF
few	TRBJ2-2	-	TRBV6-2/TRBV6-3	TGTGCCAGCAGTACCAATACGAACACCGGGGAGCTGTTTTTT	CASSTNTNTGELFF
-	TRBJ2-5	-	TRBV4-3	TGCGCCAGCAGCCAAGGGAGTATGGCCAGCCAAGAGACCCAGTACTTC	CASSQGSMASQETQYF
-	TRBJ2-1	TRBD2	TRBV9	TGTGCCAGCAGCATTAGCGGGAGCTCCAATGAGCAGTTCTTC	CASSISGSSNEQFF
-	TRBJ2-3	-	TRBV4-3	TGCGCCAGCAGCCAAGCAGGGTTTGTGACAGATACGCAGTATTTT	CASSQAGFVTDTQYF
many	TRBJ2-1	-	TRBV20-1	TGCAGTGCTAGAGATATGGGGGGAACCGGCAATGAGCAGTTCTTC	CSARDMGGTGNEQFF
many	TRBJ2-1	TRBD2	TRBV28	TGTGCCAGCACCCCGACGGGACTAGCGGGAGAAAGTGATGAGCAGTTCTTC	CASTPTGLAGESDEQFF
many	TRBJ2-7	-	TRBV2	TGTGCCAGCACCGGGACCCAGTCCTACGAGCAGTACTTC	CASTGTQSYEQYF
-	TRBJ2-1	-	TRBV6-1	TGTGCCAGCGGTTTTTCGCGGGAGTTCTTC	CASGFSREFF
-	TRBJ2-7	-	TRBV20-1	TGCAGTGCCCGGCCCGGAGGTGGCGGGACGGTTTACGAGCAGTACTTC	CSARPGGGGTVYEQYF
-	TRBJ2-7	-	TRBV19	TGTGCCAGTAACGGGGCAGGAACCTACGAGCAGTACTTC	CASNGAGTYEQYF
-	TRBJ2-2	-	TRBV12-3/TRBV12-4	TGTGCCAGCAGTTTTGCGGTTGTCGGGGAGCTGTTTTTT	CASSFAVVGELFF
few	TRBJ1-2	-	TRBV29-1	TGCAGCGTAACAGCACGCGACTATGGCTACACCTTC	CSVTARDYGYTF
-	TRBJ2-2	-	TRBV6-2/TRBV6-3	TGTGCCAGCAGATCCGATGGACTATTTGTATCGAACACCGGGGAGCTGTTTTTT	CASRSDGLFVSNTGELFF
many	TRBJ2-2	TRBD1	TRBV15	TGTGCCACCAGCAAGGACAGGGCGAACACCGGGGAGCTGTTTTTT	CATSKDRANTGELFF
-	TRBJ2-1	-	TRBV6-1	TGTGCCAGCAGTTCTAAACCTGGGGCTGGCTATGAGCAGTTCTTC	CASSSKPGAGYEQFF
few	TRBJ1-2	-	TRBV5-1	TGCGCCAGCAGCCCTGACCCGGCGGGCTATGGCTACACCTTC	CASSPDPAGYGYTF
many	TRBJ2-4	-	TRBV20-1	TGCAGTGCTAGAAGGTCTGTCGGGGACATTCAGTACTTC	CSARRSVGDIQYF
many	TRBJ2-5	-	TRBV11-3	TGTGCCAGCAGTTCCCCGTTGGGTTTCTACCAAGAGACCCAGTACTTC	CASSSPLGFYQETQYF
many	TRBJ2-1	TRBD2	TRBV15	TGTGCCACCAGCAGAGATAGCCCCTTTGGCGGGGGCTACAATGAGCAGTTCTTC	CATSRDSPFGGGYNEQFF
many	TRBJ1-1	-	TRBV18	TGTGCCAGCTCCCCGTTGGCGGGGGCTGAAGCTTTCTTT	CASSPLAGAEAFF
few	TRBJ2-7	TRBD2	TRBV10-3	TGTGCCATCAGTGTATGGACTAGCGGGCGAGCCTACGAGCAGTACTTC	CAISVWTSGRAYEQYF
-	TRBJ2-1	TRBD2	TRBV28	TGTGCCAGCAGTTTGACGGGAGGGCGAAGCAATGAGCAGTTCTTC	CASSLTGGRSNEQFF
many	TRBJ2-2	TRBD2	TRBV7-2	TGTGCCAGCAGCTTAACTAGCGGGAGATCTTACGCCGGGGAGCTGTTTTTT	CASSLTSGRSYAGELFF
few	TRBJ1-2	-	TRBV9	TGTGCCAGCAGCGTAGAGGCCCGTAACTATGGCTACACCTTC	CASSVEARNYGYTF
few	TRBJ2-1	-	TRBV6-1	TGTGCCAGCAGTGAACTTGAGGGGAGGGGGTACAATGAGCAGTTCTTC	CASSELEGRGYNEQFF
-	TRBJ2-3	-	TRBV15	TGTGCCACCAGCAGAGCCAGGGTGCGCACAGATACGCAGTATTTT	CATSRARVRTDTQYF
few	TRBJ1-2	-	TRBV29-1	TGCAGCGTCCGTCGGACGGACGCTAACTATGGCTACACCTTC	CSVRRTDANYGYTF
-	TRBJ2-1	TRBD2	TRBV4-3	TGCGCCAGCAGCCACATGGGACTAGCGGGAAACAATGAGCAGTTCTTC	CASSHMGLAGNNEQFF
many	TRBJ2-1	TRBD2	TRBV5-1	TGCGCCAGCAGCTTTACCCTTACGGGAGGGGGTTCGAATGAGCAGTTCTTC	CASSFTLTGGGSNEQFF
many	TRBJ1-2	TRBD1	TRBV7-2	TGTGCCAGCAGCTTAGGACAGGGTTCGCAGGGCTACACCTTC	CASSLGQGSQGYTF
-	TRBJ2-1	TRBD1	TRBV6-2/TRBV6-3	TGTGCCAGCAGCCAGATGGACAGGGGGCCCCTCGATTCCAATGAGCAGTTCTTC	CASSQMDRGPLDSNEQFF
few	TRBJ2-1	-	TRBV19	TGTGCCAGTAGTACCTTTCAGGGTTTAGTAAGCAATGAGCAGTTCTTC	CASSTFQGLVSNEQFF
many	TRBJ2-1	TRBD1	TRBV7-6	TGTGCCAGCAGTTATACCCCCGGGACAGGGTCTGAGCAGTTCTTC	CASSYTPGTGSEQFF
many	TRBJ2-5	-	TRBV12-3/TRBV12-4	TGTGCCAGCAGTCCTCCACTAGCTCAAGAGACCCAGTACTTC	CASSPPLAQETQYF
many	TRBJ1-2	TRBD1	TRBV20-1	TGCAGTGCTAGAGGAGGCCAGGGGGCGTTCTATGGCTACACCTTC	CSARGGQGAFYGYTF
once	TRBJ2-1	TRBD1	TRBV6-9	TGTGCCAGCAGTTATAGACCGGGACAGGGGGCATATGAGCAGTTCTTC	CASSYRPGQGAYEQFF
many	TRBJ2-7	-	TRBV20-1	TGCAGTGCTAAACAGGGCGGGAGCTCCTACGAGCAGTACTTC	CSAKQGGSSYEQYF
many	TRBJ1-5	-	TRBV16	TGTGCCAGCAGCCAATCAGGGAATCAGCCCCAGCATTTT	CASSQSGNQPQHF
few	TRBJ2-1	-	TRBV2	TGTGCCAGCAGTGACGATGTTAATGAGCAGTTCTTC	CASSDDVNEQFF